Listed here are 32 T cell receptor beta chains from one sample, sequenced in a study of T cells in localized non-small cell lung cancer. Using immunoSEQ multiplex PCR, the repertoire was profiled, and TCRdb retains in-frame clones only, with some absent. The profile shows tens of thousands of clones, about four fifths of them singletons. Sequencing was performed on peripheral blood, taken before any cancer treatment. These receptors all stem from a male donor older than 55 with stage III squamous cell lung carcinoma.

The chain joins TRBV28 to TRBJ1-2; no firm D call. Per the germline V gene, CDR1 is MDHEN and CDR2 is SYDVKM. This CDR3 spans 12 amino acids. Deletions cut 3 bases from V and 3 bases from J, with 5 bases between. The CDR3 region has the DNA TGTGCCAGCAGTTTGGAGGACTATGGCTACACCTTC. It is translated as CASSLEDYGYTF.

Written as DNA, the CDR3 is TGTGCCAGCAGCTTCAGCGGTACCTACGAGCAGTACTTC. Protein sequence: CASSFSGTYEQYF. The chain has TRBV7-9 and TRBJ2-7; possible D gene TRBD2, 5 bases. The CDR3 contains 13 residues. V lost 3 bases and J lost 2, with 8 bases in between. Per the germline V gene, CDR1 is SEHNR and CDR2 is FQNEAQ (reference sequence).

This chain connects TRBV6-6 to TRBJ1-1, with D hard to call. The CDR3 runs to 16 residues. Trimming left V 1 base short and J 1 base short, with 13 bases between. Per the germline V gene, CDR1 is MNHNY and CDR2 is SVGAGI (reference sequence). DNA of the CDR3: TGTGCCAGCAGTTACTTGGCGAAACCCAAGAACACTGAAGCTTTCTTT. It is translated as CASSYLAKPKNTEAFF.

The V call is TRBV19, the J call TRBJ2-1; 8 bases are shared with TRBD2. Losses at the gene ends were 10 bases for V and 8 bases for J; bases not matched to a gene: 13. This CDR3 has 14 amino acids. Per germline, CDR1 LNHDA and CDR2 SQIVND (reference sequence). The CDR3 DNA is TGTGCCACACGGAACCGAGGAGCGGGAGATGAGCAGTTCTTC. Its translation is CATRNRGAGDEQFF. The whole variable domain, remainder taken from reference TRBV19 and TRBJ2-1, is DGGITQSPKYLFRKEGQNVTLSCEQNLNHDAMYWYRQDPGQGLRLIYYSQIVNDFQKGDIAEGYSVSREKKESFPLTVTSAQKNPTAFYLCATRNRGAGDEQFFGPGTRLTVL.

This clone was seen a few times. Other DNA sequences in this sample translate to the same CDR3. The chain employs TRBV5-4 and TRBJ1-1; 8 bases line up with TRBD1. This CDR3 is 13 amino acids long. V trimming: 2 bases; J trimming: 4 bases; junction bases outside the gene matches: 1. Germline-derived CDR1 and CDR2 are SGHNT and YYREEE (reference sequence). The CDR3 spells CASSFTGGTEAFF. CDR3 sequence (DNA): TGTGCCAGCAGCTTTACAGGGGGCACTGAAGCTTTCTTT.

The chain couples TRBV7-2 to TRBJ1-2, with 9 bases fitting TRBD1. The V and J ends lost 5 bases and 2 bases, in that order; junction bases with no gene match: 6. Looked up from germline, CDR1 is SGHTA and CDR2 is FQGNSA. The CDR3 is 15 amino acids. In nucleotides, the CDR3 is TGTGCCAGCAGCCCGTACAGGGGGCTGAACTATGGCTACACCTTC. Protein sequence: CASSPYRGLNYGYTF. Variable domain in full (rest from reference TRBV7-2 and TRBJ1-2): GAGVSQSPSNKVTEKGKDVELRCDPISGHTALYWYRQSLGQGLEFLIYFQGNSAPDKSGLPSDRFSAERTGGSVSTLTIQRTQQEDSAVYLCASSPYRGLNYGYTFGSGTRLTVV.

V usage is TRBV7-2 and J usage is TRBJ2-2; D is possibly TRBD2 (5 bases). V shed 2 bases and J shed 8 bases, with 15 bases lying between them. CDR1 and CDR2 (germline): SGHTA, FQGNSA. The CDR3 totals 15 residues. Written as DNA, the CDR3 is TGTGCCAGCAGCTTACGGGGATCGATTAGAGGGGAGCTGTTTTTT. Translating gives CASSLRGSIRGELFF.

Only a few counts were recorded for this clone. This chain links TRBV25-1 with TRBJ2-7, with D perhaps TRBD2 (5 bases). V gave up 3 bases and J gave up 3 bases, with 9 bases separating them. The germline gives CDR1 MGHDK, CDR2 SYGVNS. The CDR3 has 13 residues. The CDR3 sequence: CASSDVGDYEQYF. The CDR3 region has the DNA TGTGCCAGCAGTGATGTCGGGGACTACGAGCAGTACTTC.

Relative to its sample, this clone is medium-sized. The rearrangement uses TRBV19 and TRBJ2-2; 12 nucleotides align to TRBD2. V trimming: 5 bases; J trimming: 5 bases; junction bases outside the gene matches: 3. The CDR3 is made up of 15 amino acids. Germline values: CDR1 LNHDA, CDR2 SQIVND (reference sequence). The CDR3 protein is CASSVTSGGTGELFF. The CDR3 bases are TGTGCCAGTAGTGTTACTAGCGGGGGGACCGGGGAGCTGTTTTTT.

V gene TRBV9 combines with J gene TRBJ2-1; D is unresolved. CDR1 and CDR2 from the germline V gene are SGDLS and YYNGEE. Trimming took off 3 bases at V and 5 bases at J, with 9 bases between the two ends. CDR3 length: 13 residues. DNA of the CDR3: TGTGCCAGCAGCGACGGCAGTCACAATGAGCAGTTCTTC. It codes for CASSDGSHNEQFF.

The chain couples TRBV18 to TRBJ1-2; D is unclear. This CDR3 contains 16 residues. Germline CDR1 KGHSH, CDR2 LQKENI. V was clipped by 5 bases and J by 0 bases, with 16 bases between them. The CDR3 spells CASSSISGITNYGYTF. DNA for the CDR3: TGTGCCAGCTCATCTATATCGGGCATTACTAACTATGGCTACACCTTC.

This rearrangement joins TRBV19 to TRBJ2-3, with D possibly being TRBD2 (6 bases). CDR3 length: 12 amino acids. V shed 9 bases and J shed 2 bases, with 9 bases lying between them. Germline V CDR1 and CDR2: LNHDA, SQIVND (reference sequence). The CDR3 spells CASGTYTDTQYF. DNA of the CDR3: TGTGCCAGCGGGACTTACACAGATACGCAGTATTTT.

The gene calls are TRBV7-9 and TRBJ2-3, with D perhaps TRBD1 (6 bases). The V gene's germline CDR1 is SEHNR and CDR2 FQNEAQ (reference sequence). The V end lost 5 bases, the J end lost 2 bases, and 11 bases lay between the germline ends. CDR3 size: 14 residues. This chain's CDR3 is CASSPRTVTDTQYF. CDR3 coding DNA: TGTGCCAGCAGCCCAAGGACAGTCACAGATACGCAGTATTTT.

J is TRBJ1-2 and V is TRBV28, with TRBD1 as a possible D gene (6 bases). Germline CDR1 is MDHEN and CDR2 is SYDVKM. The CDR3 is 16 residues long. V lost 5 bases to trimming and J lost 2 bases, with 18 bases between them. The CDR3 reads CASSLSGTSGNYGYTF. The CDR3 nucleotides read TGTGCCAGCAGTCTATCCGGGACATCCGGAAACTATGGCTACACCTTC.

This clone is medium-sized (0.01 to 0.1%). V gene TRBV4-1 combines with J gene TRBJ2-1; a possible D gene is TRBD1 (6 bases). The germline gives CDR1 MGHRA, CDR2 YSYEKL. V lost 4 bases and J 0 bases, leaving 10 bases between the germline ends. CDR3 length: 15 residues. CDR3 in DNA: TGCGCCAGCAGCCGGGGGCAGAACTCCTACAATGAGCAGTTCTTC. The encoded protein is CASSRGQNSYNEQFF.

The chain is built from TRBV11-3 and TRBJ2-3; D remains ambiguous. Per germline, CDR1 SGHNT and CDR2 YENEEA. Between the trimmed V and J ends, which lost 0 bases and 4 bases, there was a span of 8 bases. The CDR3 runs 14 residues. CDR3 nucleotides: TGTGCCAGCAGCTTAGACGCGTCTCCAGATACGCAGTATTTT. Amino acids: CASSLDASPDTQYF.

CDR3 nucleotides: TGTGCCAGCAGCTTGGGCGGGGACGGAATCCTTGAAGCTTTCTTT. Encoded protein: CASSLGGDGILEAFF. The genes are TRBV5-4 and TRBJ1-1; the D gene is possibly TRBD1 (5 bases). The germline CDR1 and CDR2 sequences are SGHNT and YYREEE (reference sequence). Trimming took off 0 bases at V and 7 bases at J, with 16 bases between the two ends. This CDR3 region has 15 residues.

The rearrangement links TRBV28 to TRBJ2-6; maybe TRBD2 (6 bases). Trimming removed 4 bases from V and 1 base from J, with 17 bases in between. The CDR3 extends over 18 amino acids. CDR1 and CDR2 from the germline V gene are MDHEN and SYDVKM. This CDR3 is CASSSPRGGASGANVLTF. The DNA of the CDR3 is TGTGCCAGCAGTTCCCCACGGGGAGGTGCATCTGGGGCCAACGTCCTGACTTTC.

The chain combines TRBV7-2 with TRBJ2-7; 7 bases are shared with TRBD1. V shed 2 bases and J 6 bases; nucleotides not matched to a gene: 10. The CDR3 is made up of 15 amino acids. Germline assignment: CDR1 SGHTA and CDR2 FQGNSA. The CDR3 nucleotides read TGTGCCAGCAGCTTATCTTCAGGGGGATCCGCCGAGCAGTACTTC. This codes for CASSLSSGGSAEQYF. Supplemented by reference TRBV7-2 and TRBJ2-7, the full variable domain reads GAGVSQSPSNKVTEKGKDVELRCDPISGHTALYWYRQSLGQGLEFLIYFQGNSAPDKSGLPSDRFSAERTGGSVSTLTIQRTQQEDSAVYLCASSLSSGGSAEQYFGPGTRLTVT.

This chain links TRBV6-5 with TRBJ1-5; D is possibly TRBD1 (5 bases). The V gene's germline CDR1 is MNHEY and CDR2 SVGAGI. CDR3 length: 15 amino acids. The V end was cut by 6 bases, the J end by 5 bases, with 17 bases between. CDR3 loop: CASSPLRERDQPQHF. Here the CDR3 DNA reads TGTGCCAGCAGCCCTCTCAGGGAGAGGGATCAGCCCCAGCATTTT.

V usage is TRBV6-6 and J usage is TRBJ2-7; TRBD2 might be the D (6 bases). The germline CDR1 and CDR2 sequences are MNHNY and SVGAGI (reference sequence). The V gene lost 2 bases and the J gene lost 5 bases, with 13 bases spanning the gap. CDR3 size: 14 residues. The chain's CDR3 is CASSYREAGDEQYF. CDR3 nucleotides: TGTGCCAGCAGTTACAGGGAGGCCGGGGACGAGCAGTACTTC.

This clone has a single count. The chain couples TRBV28 to TRBJ2-3; D might be TRBD1 or TRBD2, each matching 5 bases. Germline V CDR1 and CDR2: MDHEN, SYDVKM. The CDR3 length is 11 residues. DNA of the CDR3: TGTGTATCGGGGCGCACAGATACGCAGTATTTT. Translating gives CVSGRTDTQYF.

CDR3: CASTPRIGGELFF. The CDR3 DNA follows: TGTGCCAGCACCCCGAGGATAGGCGGGGAGCTGTTTTTT. V is TRBV7-9 and J is TRBJ2-2; D is unresolved. This CDR3 spans 13 amino acids. V lost 7 bases, J lost 7 bases, and 13 bases lay in between. The V gene's germline CDR1 is SEHNR and CDR2 FQNEAQ (reference sequence).

The chain is built from TRBV15 and TRBJ1-4; D is ambiguous. This CDR3 is 15 amino acids long. The germline gives CDR1 LNHNV, CDR2 YYDKDF (reference sequence). V was trimmed by 5 bases and J by 0 bases, leaving 10 bases between them. Here the CDR3 DNA reads TGTGCCACCAGCGTAGATGGAGCAACTAATGAAAAACTGTTTTTT. Amino acids: CATSVDGATNEKLFF.

This sequence joins TRBV7-2 and TRBJ1-6; 7 positions match TRBD1. V lost 4 bases and J lost 10; bases outside the gene matches: 4. From germline, CDR1 is SGHTA and CDR2 FQGNSA. This CDR3 has 13 amino acids. CDR3 sequence (DNA): TGTGCCAGCAGCTACAGGGGACAATCACCCCTCCACTTT. Amino acids: CASSYRGQSPLHF.

This chain uses TRBV11-1 with TRBJ2-3; D not resolved. This CDR3 region has 15 residues. The germline gives CDR1 SGHAT, CDR2 FQDESV (reference sequence). Trimming took off 3 bases at V and 7 bases at J, with 17 bases between the two ends. CDR3 bases: TGTGCCAGCAGCTTTGCTGAGATTAGGCAGTATACGCAGTATTTT. Encoded protein: CASSFAEIRQYTQYF.

The rearrangement uses TRBV4-1 and TRBJ1-6; D call uncertain. Germline V gene sequence: CDR1 MGHRA, CDR2 YSYEKL. CDR3 length: 13 residues. Trimming pared 1 base from V and 6 bases from J, leaving 4 bases between. The CDR3 region is CASSQVPNSPLHF. In DNA form, the CDR3 reads TGCGCCAGCAGCCAAGTTCCTAATTCACCCCTCCACTTT.

The rearrangement links TRBV9 to TRBJ2-7; D is perhaps TRBD1 (5 bases). This CDR3 is built from 16 residues. Germline CDR1 is SGDLS and CDR2 is YYNGEE. Trimming cost V 1 base and J 1 base, with 15 bases left between them. The CDR3 DNA is TGTGCCAGCAGCGTAAGTTTACAGGACCCGTCCTACGAGCAGTACTTC. Protein product: CASSVSLQDPSYEQYF.

The rearrangement joins TRBV5-1 to TRBJ1-1, with D hard to call. The CDR3 runs 13 residues. Germline V gene sequence: CDR1 SGHRS, CDR2 YFSETQ. Trimming stripped 0 bases from V and 7 bases from J, with 10 bases between. CDR3 sequence: CASSLGYGNEAFF. The CDR3 bases are TGCGCCAGCAGCTTGGGGTACGGGAATGAAGCTTTCTTT.

This clone was counted between two and nine times. The rearrangement links TRBV29-1 to TRBJ2-5, with D hard to call. CDR1 and CDR2 (germline): SQVTM, ANQGSEA. Trimming cost V 0 bases and J 5 bases, with 13 bases left between them. The CDR3 has 14 amino acids. CDR3 protein: CSVEDRSARETQYF. The CDR3 DNA follows: TGCAGCGTTGAAGATCGAAGTGCCCGTGAGACCCAGTACTTC.

This chain connects TRBV5-8 to TRBJ2-3; no firm D call. The CDR3 is made up of 15 amino acids. Per germline, CDR1 SGHTS and CDR2 YDEGEE. Trimming shortened V by 6 bases and J by 0 bases, and 14 bases separated the two germline ends. The CDR3 loop reads CASILSQVSTDTQYF. CDR3 nucleotides: TGTGCCAGCATCCTCTCGCAGGTTAGCACAGATACGCAGTATTTT.

The chain carries TRBV11-1 and TRBJ2-3, with D maybe TRBD2 (5 bases). Trimming removed 2 bases from V and 1 base from J, with 10 bases in between. Germline CDR1 and CDR2: SGHAT and FQDESV (reference sequence). CDR3 size: 15 residues. CDR3 amino acids: CASSLRAEGTDTQYF. CDR3 DNA sequence: TGTGCCAGCAGCTTAAGGGCGGAGGGCACAGATACGCAGTATTTT.